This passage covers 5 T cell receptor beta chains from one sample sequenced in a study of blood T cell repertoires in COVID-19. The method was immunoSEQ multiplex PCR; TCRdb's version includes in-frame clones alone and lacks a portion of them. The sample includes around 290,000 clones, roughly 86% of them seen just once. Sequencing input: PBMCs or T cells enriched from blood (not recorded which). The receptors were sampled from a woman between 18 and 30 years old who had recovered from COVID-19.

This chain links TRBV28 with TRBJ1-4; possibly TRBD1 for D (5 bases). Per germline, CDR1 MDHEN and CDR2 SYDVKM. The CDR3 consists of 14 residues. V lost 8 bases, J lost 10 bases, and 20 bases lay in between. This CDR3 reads CASGIGAPRGKLFF. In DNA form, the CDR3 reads TGTGCCAGCGGAATTGGGGCCCCCCGAGGAAAACTGTTTTTT.

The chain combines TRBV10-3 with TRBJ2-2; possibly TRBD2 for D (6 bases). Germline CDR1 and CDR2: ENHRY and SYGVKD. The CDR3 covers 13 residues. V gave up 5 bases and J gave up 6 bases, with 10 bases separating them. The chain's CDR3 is CAISPPGAGELFF. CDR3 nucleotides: TGTGCCATCAGTCCCCCGGGAGCCGGGGAGCTGTTTTTT.

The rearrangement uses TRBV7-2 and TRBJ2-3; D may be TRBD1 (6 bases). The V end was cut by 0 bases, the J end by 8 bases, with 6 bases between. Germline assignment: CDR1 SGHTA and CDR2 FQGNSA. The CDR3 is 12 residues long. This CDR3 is CASSLAGATQYF. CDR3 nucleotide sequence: TGTGCCAGCAGCTTAGCGGGGGCTACGCAGTATTTT. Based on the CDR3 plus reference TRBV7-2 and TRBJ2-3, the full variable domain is GAGVSQSPSNKVTEKGKDVELRCDPISGHTALYWYRQSLGQGLEFLIYFQGNSAPDKSGLPSDRFSAERTGGSVSTLTIQRTQQEDSAVYLCASSLAGATQYFGPGTRLTVL.

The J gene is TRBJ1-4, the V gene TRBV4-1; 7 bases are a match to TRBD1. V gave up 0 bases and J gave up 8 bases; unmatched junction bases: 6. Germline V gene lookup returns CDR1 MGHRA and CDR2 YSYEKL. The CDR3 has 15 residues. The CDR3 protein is CASSQDQGGWEKLFF. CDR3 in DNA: TGCGCCAGCAGCCAAGATCAGGGGGGTTGGGAAAAACTGTTTTTT.

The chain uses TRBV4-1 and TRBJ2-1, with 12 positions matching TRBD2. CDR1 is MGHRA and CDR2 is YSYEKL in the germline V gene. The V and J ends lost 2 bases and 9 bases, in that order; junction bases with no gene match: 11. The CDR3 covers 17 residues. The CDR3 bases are TGCGCCAGCAGCCAAAGTTTTCTAGCGGGGGGGCGGGGTGAGCAGTTCTTC. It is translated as CASSQSFLAGGRGEQFF.